This section outlines one TCR beta chain sequence together with its context. Its antigen is not known. This entry belongs to a study of prognosis after radiotherapy for stage I lung cancer. The overall study: Enrolled patients (over twelve men, more than 5 women) had a median age of nearly 75 years and an age range of about 53 to 85 years. Notes on the study in general: A drop in unique TCR clone counts was seen after stereotactic body radiation therapy, median roughly 10,000 versus 7,000.

The authors amplified TCR beta CDR3 from genomic DNA using two-round multiplex PCR. Each TRBV and TRBJ gene had its own primer in the first PCR round. The second PCR round used universal primers. TCRdb ran MiXCR on the multiplex PCR reads and lists one entry per CDR3 protein. The sample yields tens of thousands of distinct CDR3 sequences, roughly 43% seen once. The authors drew roughly 6.5 milliliters of peripheral blood at each of two time points. With 8 bases clipped from V and 6 bases from J, the junction kept 12 bases outside the gene matches. The CDR3 runs to 15 residues. This chain joins TRBV12-3 or TRBV12-4 and TRBJ2-1, with 8 positions matching TRBD2. Here the sequenced sample was PBMCs, taken before or after stereotactic body radiation therapy (not recorded which). The TCR was taken from a donor over 45 with non-small cell lung cancer. This chain's CDR3 is CASGTSGLSLNEQFF. CDR3 nucleotides: TGTGCCAGCGGTACTAGCGGCCTTTCTCTCAATGAGCAGTTCTTC.